The entry below gives a single T cell receptor (beta chain) sequence along with its context. This clonotype has just a few counts. The antigen it binds to is not known. No base-level quality is on record; no much larger clone is a single base apart. Libraries were made using PCR. DNA from cultured CD4+ T cells underwent TCR sequencing with the Oncomine TCR Beta short-read assay at the Johns Hopkins FTIC core. The QIAamp micro DNA kit was used to extract genomic DNA from the cultured CD4+ T cells. The Oncomine TCR Beta libraries from cultured CD4+ T cells were pooled using unique dual indexes and then sequenced on an Illumina iSeq 100. From the authors' description of their analysis: Non-productive sequences were filtered out, and CDR3s that did not start with C, did not end with F or W, or were shorter than 7 amino acids were discarded. Antigen-specific clonotypes were identified with the MANAFEST web application by comparing peptide-stimulated wells with reference and other culture wells. To be called positive, a clone needed an FDR below 0.05, an odds ratio above 5, and a productive frequency above 0.1% in at least two of three replicate wells. Clonotypes that were significantly expanded in both SARS-CoV-2 spike wells and at least one common cold coronavirus spike condition were defined as cross-reactive. Similarity between CDR3 sequences was evaluated in R version 3.6.1 using Levenshtein distances (stringdist) and unrooted phylogenetic trees (ape). TCRdb reworked the public reads: Q25 trimming with fastp, MiXCR clone assembly, productive beta chains retained. Entries are consolidated by CDR3 protein sequence, retaining the most common genes and DNA. TCRdb's processing, not the authors', yielded these V and J calls. Counted in this sample were some 20,000 distinct CDR3 sequences; just over 60% of them appeared once. About 8% of the sample goes to the ten largest clones.

At the junction V is shortened by 3 bases and J by 5 bases, with 22 bases in between. CDR1 and CDR2 (DFQATT, SNEGSKA) derive from the germline V gene (reference sequence). From cysteine to phenylalanine, the CDR3 is 16 amino acids long. CDR3 DNA is the only sequence kept; it has 48 bases, read in frame from the first base. The data derive from a study of vaccination and CD4 T cells after COVID-19 (dated by TCRdb to 2022 to 2024). Regarding the study in general: Every convalescent patient had a positive nasal swab PCR test for SARS-CoV-2, with mild disease in several patients and severe disease in one. In about 11 COVID-19 convalescent patients and a few infection-naive healthy vaccine recipients, the spike-specific CD4+ TCR repertoire before mRNA vaccination was compared with the repertoire after mRNA vaccination. Two doses of either the Pfizer-BioNTech BNT162b2 vaccine (n=8) or the Moderna mRNA-1273 vaccine (n=2) were administered to participants. Control cultures used a CEFX viral epitope pool as positive control, an HIV-1 Nef peptide pool as negative control, or no peptide. Post-vaccine blood samples were obtained a median of around 67 days after the second vaccine dose, with a range of roughly 14 to 241 days. Post-COVID blood samples were collected from convalescent patients a median of about 92 days after diagnosis, with a range of about 30 to 161 days. Six males and four females were included in the convalescent cohort, with two Hispanic individuals, seven Caucasians, two Asians and one multiracial person represented. The cultures were stimulated with overlapping spike peptide pools from SARS-CoV-2 and from the common cold coronaviruses HCoV-NL63, HCoV-OC43 and HCoV-229E.

Taken with the paper, the label for treatment or condition translates to: roughly 10-day PBMC culture with coronavirus spike peptide pools or control peptides (ViraFEST assay). To expand antigen-specific T cells with peptide pools and then pick out the expanded clonotypes through TCR sequencing, the study relied on the ViraFEST assay. The positive SARS-CoV-2 PCR tests of the convalescent patients were dated from March to December 2020, before the Alpha, Beta and Delta variants emerged in the United States. Each well held 2.2 million or so PBMCs cultured in IMDM containing approximately 5% human AB serum and roughly 10 IU/ml IL-2, with 8.5 to 10 ug/ml peptide pools added. Half of the culture medium was replaced with fresh IL-2-containing medium on days 3 and 7. After 10 to 11 days of culture, CD4+ T cells were isolated by negative selection with the EasySep CD4+ T cell isolation kit. Ficoll-Paque Plus gradient centrifugation was used to isolate PBMCs from whole blood, and the isolated PBMCs were then either used fresh or cryopreserved at -140C. Triplicate wells were generally used for each culture condition.

Study-wide findings and limitations: The median number of SARS-CoV-2-reactive clonotypes rose from 20 to 25 after infection to 38 after vaccination, but the change was not significant. Of the vaccine-specific clones in convalescent patients, 304 of 307, or nearly all, reacted only to SARS-CoV-2 spike and did not cross-react with common cold coronaviruses. The number of convalescent patients in the study was relatively small, and the study did not examine early timepoints following natural infection. In convalescent patients, a median around 86% of post-vaccine SARS-CoV-2-reactive clones were detected only after vaccination, and vaccine-specific priming was suggested by this finding.

This receptor was identified in a human donor who had recovered from COVID-19. Sequences were obtained from CD4+ T cells from blood, cultured in vitro. The chain is made from TRBV20-1 and TRBJ2-5, with the D call perhaps TRBD1 or TRBD2, as 6 bases match in each case. CDR3 reads: CSARERTATGGETQYF. In nucleotides, the sequence is TGCAGTGCTAGGGAAAGGACAGCGACTGGGGGGGAGACCCAGTACTTC.